This T cell receptor (beta chain) was captured in a study of T-cell reconstitution after alpha-beta-depleted transplantation in children. Study results and caveats: At the one-year point after transplant, T-cell counts and TCRbeta diversity were found to come mostly from T cells that had been newly produced. Surviving recipient T cells and thymic progenitors accounted for the high day-60 TCRbeta diversity observed in some patients. In patients about two months after transplant, alpha-beta T cells reportedly arose from several hundred expanded graft clones.

Preparation of the TCRbeta library involved a method that used unique molecular identifiers. One entry per CDR3 protein, called by TCRdb with MiXCR from the PCR reads. The data show 610,000 or so distinct CDR3 sequences, with 20% to 30% seen just once and under 45% held by the top ten. This clonotype showed up just a few times. What it binds is unknown. V lost 2 bases and J 5 bases, leaving 15 bases between the germline ends. CDR1 and CDR2 from the germline V gene are SEHNR and FQNEAQ (reference sequence). The CDR3 extends over 15 amino acids. The gene calls are TRBV7-9 and TRBJ1-1, with D possibly matching TRBD1 (5 bases). The source of this sequence is a boy under two years old with Wiskott-Aldrich syndrome, due to receive a stem cell transplant. Sequencing used PBMCs, obtained before TCRalphabeta/CD19-depleted stem cell transplant. The CDR3 loop is CASSLSQGRLTEAFF. The DNA for the CDR3 is TGTGCCAGCAGCTTATCTCAGGGTAGATTAACTGAAGCTTTCTTT.